This T cell receptor (beta chain) came from a study of radiotherapy plus CTLA-4 blockade in lung cancer. Study results and limitations: Per reports, early blood T cell clone dynamics, plus interferon-beta, forecast response most strongly.

CDR3 length: 13 residues. Germline assignment: CDR1 GTSNPN and CDR2 SVGIG (reference sequence). The V end was cut by 4 bases, the J end by 10 bases, with 14 bases between. Generated by immunoSEQ multiplex PCR, the TCRdb table keeps only in-frame clones and is missing some. This table holds more than 55,000 clones, less than 85% found once. Details on this clone: The antigen is undetermined.

The V gene is TRBV30, the J gene TRBJ1-6; D is undetermined. Sequencing used peripheral blood, obtained from a patient treated with radiotherapy plus ipilimumab. This clonotype was sampled from a human donor with non-small cell lung cancer who had a complete response to radiotherapy plus ipilimumab. CDR3: CAWTLTGRSPLHF. CDR3 nucleotide sequence: TGTGCCTGGACCCTAACCGGGAGATCACCCCTCCACTTT.